Below, 21 T cell receptor beta chains from the same sample are listed, as sequenced in a study of shared clonotypes between healthy human individuals. The method was immunoSEQ multiplex PCR; TCRdb's version includes in-frame clones alone and lacks a portion of them. The data show 2 million to 2.5 million clones, around 93% seen once. Sequenced input: naive CD4+ T cells from PBMCs. Sample subset: CD45RA+ positively selected. These receptors all come from a man in his late teens or twenties in good health. Some clones in this sample may be carry-over from other donors' samples.

This chain uses TRBV11-2 with TRBJ2-7; 9 positions match TRBD2. CDR1 and CDR2 (germline): SGHAT, FQNNGV. V lost 5 bases and J lost 2; bases outside the gene matches: 16. The CDR3 runs 18 residues. The CDR3 DNA sequence: TGTGCCAGCAGCCCCCACTCCCAGCCGACTAGCGGAGCCTACGAGCAGTACTTC. It specifies CASSPHSQPTSGAYEQYF.

The chain couples TRBV4-1 to TRBJ2-5; no firm D call. The J call is doubtful: the DNA matches TRBJ2-7 better. This CDR3 spans 12 amino acids. CDR1 and CDR2 (germline): MGHRA, YSYEKL. Here the CDR3 reads CASSHYTYEQYF. CDR3 nucleotide sequence: TGCGCCAGCAGCCATTACACCTACGAGCAGTACTTC.

The chain recombines TRBV2 with TRBJ1-1, with D perhaps matching TRBD1 (5 bases). V gave up 0 bases and J gave up 5 bases, with 10 bases separating them. Germline V CDR1 and CDR2: SNHLY, FYNNEI. The CDR3 length is 14 residues. The CDR3 bases are TGTGCCAGCAGTGAAGCGCTTCGGGGGACTGAAGCTTTCTTT. Translated, it gives CASSEALRGTEAFF. The full variable domain, with the rest looked up from reference TRBV2 and TRBJ1-1, is EPEVTQTPSHQVTQMGQEVILRCVPISNHLYFYWYRQILGQKVEFLVSFYNNEISEKSEIFDDQFSVERPDGSNFTLKIRSTKLEDSAMYFCASSEALRGTEAFFGQGTRLTVV.

A note on this clone: Other DNA sequences in the sample encode the same CDR3. This rearrangement joins TRBV19 to TRBJ1-2, with a tentative D call TRBD1 (5 bases). This CDR3 is 13 amino acids long. Looked up from germline, CDR1 is LNHDA and CDR2 is SQIVND (reference sequence). Trimming pared 3 bases from V and 3 bases from J, leaving 8 bases between. The CDR3 sequence is CASSMTGDYGYTF. DNA of the CDR3: TGTGCCAGTAGTATGACGGGGGACTATGGCTACACCTTC.

The chain employs TRBV5-1 and TRBJ2-6; D unclear. The CDR3 is 15 amino acids. Germline values: CDR1 SGHRS, CDR2 YFSETQ. Trimming cost V 0 bases and J 3 bases, with 7 bases left between them. Here the CDR3 DNA reads TGCGCCAGCAGCTTGGGTGGGCTTGGGGCCAACGTCCTGACTTTC. It specifies CASSLGGLGANVLTF.

This chain joins TRBV5-4 and TRBJ2-3; D gene unclear. The V end was cut by 1 base, the J end by 8 bases, with 8 bases between. Germline V gene sequence: CDR1 SGHNT, CDR2 YYREEE (reference sequence). The CDR3 totals 12 residues. CDR3 amino acids: CASSLWTGTQYF. CDR3 DNA: TGTGCCAGCAGCTTGTGGACGGGTACGCAGTATTTT.

This clone was observed a handful of times. V gene TRBV6-1 combines with J gene TRBJ2-5, with D perhaps being TRBD1 or TRBD2 (6 bases each). The CDR3 has 17 residues. CDR1 and CDR2 from the germline V gene are MNHNS and SASEGT. V dropped 0 bases and J dropped 7 bases, with 21 bases sitting between them. CDR3 protein: CASSEARLGGRGRTQYF. CDR3 in DNA: TGTGCCAGCAGTGAAGCGAGGTTGGGGGGCCGCGGAAGGACCCAGTACTTC.

The V and J genes are TRBV5-1 and TRBJ2-1; the match to TRBD1 covers 9 bases. Germline CDR1 reads SGHRS; CDR2 reads YFSETQ. The CDR3 spans 16 residues. J was trimmed by 3 bases and V by 3 bases; bases with no gene match: 7. CDR3 nucleotide sequence: TGCGCCAGCAGCTCACAGGGGGCCTTTAACTACAATGAGCAGTTCTTC. It encodes CASSSQGAFNYNEQFF. The whole variable domain, filled in from reference TRBV5-1 and TRBJ2-1, reads KAGVTQTPRYLIKTRGQQVTLSCSPISGHRSVSWYQQTPGQGLQFLFEYFSETQRNKGNFPGRFSGRQFSNSRSEMNVSTLELGDSALYLCASSSQGAFNYNEQFFGPGTRLTVL.

The genes are TRBV5-5 and TRBJ2-5; D might be TRBD1 or TRBD2, each matching 6 bases. This CDR3 is built from 15 residues. Per germline, CDR1 SGHKS and CDR2 YYEKEE (reference sequence). Trimming shortened V by 1 base and J by 4 bases, and 14 bases separated the two germline ends. The CDR3 reads CASSLTGSGAETQYF. The CDR3 DNA sequence: TGTGCCAGCAGCTTGACAGGGTCGGGGGCAGAGACCCAGTACTTC. The variable domain in full, with the rest retrieved from reference TRBV5-5 and TRBJ2-5, is DAGVTQSPTHLIKTRGQQVTLRCSPISGHKSVSWYQQVLGQGPQFIFQYYEKEERGRGNFPDRFSARQFPNYSSELNVNALLLGDSALYLCASSLTGSGAETQYFGPGTRLLVL.

This clone was picked up one time. The CDR3 DNA follows: TGCGCCAGCAGCCATTATTCGGACAGGGGCCAGGGCTACACCTTC. This sequence encodes CASSHYSDRGQGYTF. V usage is TRBV4-3 and J usage is TRBJ1-2; 9 bases match TRBD1. J was trimmed by 8 bases and V by 3 bases; bases with no gene match: 10. There are 15 residues in the CDR3. Germline lookup yields CDR1 LGHNA and CDR2 YSLEER.

This clone was detected a few times. V is TRBV29-1 and J is TRBJ1-1; weak D call: TRBD1 (6 bases). This CDR3 has 14 amino acids. Germline V gene sequence: CDR1 SQVTM, CDR2 ANQGSEA. V was clipped by 6 bases and J by 2 bases, with 16 bases between them. CDR3 sequence: CSVETRQVNTEAFF. The DNA for the CDR3 is TGCAGCGTCGAGACCCGACAGGTCAACACTGAAGCTTTCTTT.

Points on this clone: Other nucleotide sequences in the sample specify the same CDR3. The V and J genes are TRBV7-2 and TRBJ1-2, with D unclear. CDR1 is SGHTA and CDR2 is FQGNSA in the germline V gene. V was pared by 1 base and J by 4 bases, with 10 bases between. This CDR3 has 14 amino acids. The CDR3 coding sequence is TGTGCCAGCAGCTTAGTGCGGGGTTCCTATGGCTACACCTTC. This sequence encodes CASSLVRGSYGYTF.

The J gene is TRBJ2-7, the V gene TRBV6-5; TRBD1 matches at 7 bases. V was pared by 4 bases and J by 2 bases, with 8 bases of the junction left unmatched. CDR3 length equals 15 residues. CDR1 and CDR2 (germline): MNHEY, SVGAGI. As DNA, the CDR3 is TGTGCCAGCAGTTTCCAAAGGGGGCAAACCTACGAGCAGTACTTC. Translation gives CASSFQRGQTYEQYF.

The rearrangement uses TRBV27 and TRBJ2-1; maybe TRBD2 (6 bases). Germline V gene sequence: CDR1 MNHEY, CDR2 SMNVEV (reference sequence). Trimming removed 5 bases at V and 5 bases at J, with 28 bases between. The CDR3 spans 19 residues. The CDR3 nucleotides read TGTGCCAGCAGTGCGGCCGGGACTCTAAGAGGGATTGTCAACAATGAGCAGTTCTTC. This encodes CASSAAGTLRGIVNNEQFF.

This clone has only one observation. The CDR3 bases are TGCGCCAGCAACGAACCGGGACAGGGTAAAGCTTTCTTT. This gives the protein CASNEPGQGKAFF. V usage is TRBV5-1 and J usage is TRBJ1-1, with 9 bases identical to TRBD1. The CDR3 has 13 amino acids. V trimming: 6 bases; J trimming: 9 bases; junction bases outside the gene matches: 9. Germline V lookup: CDR1 SGHRS, CDR2 YFSETQ.

The V and J genes are TRBV6-4 and TRBJ2-1; D is unresolved. Germline CDR1 MRHNA, CDR2 SNTAGT. The CDR3 loop spans 12 amino acids. The ends were cut back, 2 bases at V and 9 bases at J, with 8 bases in the middle. Here the CDR3 reads CASSDPPSEQFF. CDR3 nucleotide sequence: TGTGCCAGCAGTGACCCCCCGAGTGAGCAGTTCTTC.

V usage is TRBV19 and J usage is TRBJ2-5, with 8 bases aligning to TRBD1. V lost 5 bases and J lost 3; bases outside the gene matches: 2. This CDR3 contains 13 residues. Germline CDR1 LNHDA, CDR2 SQIVND (reference sequence). In DNA, the CDR3 is TGTGCCAGTAGTGCGACAGGGGAAGAGACCCAGTACTTC. Protein sequence: CASSATGEETQYF. The variable domain in full, completed from reference TRBV19 and TRBJ2-5, reads DGGITQSPKYLFRKEGQNVTLSCEQNLNHDAMYWYRQDPGQGLRLIYYSQIVNDFQKGDIAEGYSVSREKKESFPLTVTSAQKNPTAFYLCASSATGEETQYFGPGTRLLVL.

The chain links TRBV7-2 to TRBJ1-3, with 7 bases fitting TRBD1. Trimming cost V 5 bases and J 0 bases; bases outside gene matches: 7. The CDR3 has 16 amino acids. CDR1 and CDR2 (germline): SGHTA, FQGNSA. CDR3 sequence: CASSIIRQGSGNTIYF. CDR3 coding DNA: TGTGCCAGCAGCATTATTAGACAGGGCTCTGGAAACACCATATATTTT.

The chain employs TRBV5-1 and TRBJ2-5, with 11 bases lining up with TRBD2. The CDR3 covers 15 residues. From germline, CDR1 is SGHRS and CDR2 YFSETQ. Trimming at V came to 3 bases and at J to 6 bases, leaving 7 bases not matched to a gene. In DNA form, the CDR3 reads TGCGCCAGCAGCTACCTAGCGGGAGGTTCGAAGACCCAGTACTTC. Protein sequence: CASSYLAGGSKTQYF.

V is TRBV19 and J is TRBJ1-2; D remains ambiguous. The V gene's germline CDR1 is LNHDA and CDR2 SQIVND (reference sequence). V was shortened by 6 bases and J by 2 bases, with 22 bases between the two germline ends. The CDR3 consists of 17 residues. CDR3 sequence (DNA): TGTGCCAGTAGCCGAAGCGGACGGACCGGTAAAAACTATGGCTACACCTTC. Its protein product is CASSRSGRTGKNYGYTF.

V gene TRBV30 combines with J gene TRBJ2-1; 11 positions match TRBD2. The CDR3 length is 13 residues. The V gene end was trimmed by 1 base and the J gene end by 15 bases; junction bases not matched to a gene: 8. Germline CDR1 reads GTSNPN; CDR2 reads SVGIG (reference sequence). CDR3 DNA sequence: TGTGCCTGGAGTGCACTAGCGGGAGTCCCCTGGTTCTTC. Its protein product is CAWSALAGVPWFF.